Presented here are 19 T cell receptor beta chains from one specimen sequenced in a study of T cells in Graves' hyperthyroidism and ophthalmopathy. The investigators amplified TCR beta CDR3 regions from RNA transcripts. The HTBI primer set drove a first-round RT-PCR of the TCR CDR3. TCRdb ran MiXCR on the multiplex PCR reads and lists one entry per CDR3 protein. Here the sample spans approximately 490,000 distinct CDR3 sequences, 20% to 25% being singletons. Sequenced: blood. All receptors come from a woman between 70 and 85 years old with Graves' ophthalmopathy.

This sequence joins TRBV6-1 and TRBJ2-7; 7 bases map to TRBD1. V gave up 6 bases and J gave up 5 bases; unmatched junction bases: 7. CDR1 and CDR2 (germline): MNHNS, SASEGT. This CDR3 is built from 13 residues. This CDR3 reads CASSGQASHEQYF. The CDR3 DNA is TGTGCCAGCAGCGGACAGGCGTCCCACGAGCAGTACTTC.

In this sample, this clonotype turned up a few times. J is TRBJ2-6 and V is TRBV6-2 or TRBV6-3; the D call may be TRBD1 or TRBD2 (7 bases each). CDR1 MNHEY and CDR2 SVGEGT come from the germline V gene. V was trimmed by 4 bases and J by 0 bases, leaving 19 bases between them. The CDR3 is made up of 19 amino acids. Here the CDR3 reads CASSLVPGQRGSGANVLTF. CDR3 nucleotide sequence: TGTGCCAGCAGTTTGGTTCCGGGACAGCGGGGCTCTGGGGCCAACGTCCTGACTTTC.

Ten or more counts support this clonotype. The V gene is TRBV11-2, the J gene TRBJ2-1; TRBD2 might be the D (6 bases). Germline CDR1 SGHAT, CDR2 FQNNGV. V lost 5 bases to trimming and J lost 1 base, with 12 bases between them. The CDR3 covers 15 residues. Here the CDR3 DNA reads TGTGCCAGCAGCCCAATTAGCGGATCCTACAATGAGCAGTTCTTC. It is translated as CASSPISGSYNEQFF.

The table lists this clonotype with a few counts. The chain joins TRBV27 to TRBJ2-5, with TRBD2 matching 7 bases. In germline, CDR1 is MNHEY, CDR2 SMNVEV (reference sequence). This CDR3 spans 15 amino acids. The J segment lost 2 bases and the V segment lost 6 bases, leaving 9 bases of the junction unmatched. Here the CDR3 reads CASRPATSRQETQYF. Here the CDR3 DNA reads TGTGCCAGCAGACCCGCGACTAGCAGACAAGAGACCCAGTACTTC.

This clonotype has more than one count but fewer than ten. CDR3 amino acids: CSVFEGGNTEAFF. CDR3 in DNA: TGCAGCGTCTTTGAGGGGGGAAACACTGAAGCTTTCTTT. The rearrangement links TRBV29-1 to TRBJ1-1; D may be TRBD1 (6 bases). CDR3 size: 13 residues. V shed 6 bases and J shed 2 bases, with 13 bases lying between them. The germline V gene encodes CDR1 SQVTM and CDR2 ANQGSEA.

This chain uses TRBV18 with TRBJ2-1; perhaps TRBD2 as D (6 bases). Trimming left V 0 bases short and J 0 bases short, with 12 bases between. Germline V gives CDR1 KGHSH, CDR2 LQKENI. The CDR3 is made up of 17 amino acids. The CDR3 spells CASSPPVGSGSYNEQFF. In DNA, the CDR3 is TGTGCCAGCTCACCACCGGTCGGGAGCGGCTCCTACAATGAGCAGTTCTTC. The variable domain in full, with the rest retrieved from reference TRBV18 and TRBJ2-1, is NAGVMQNPRHLVRRRGQEARLRCSPMKGHSHVYWYRQLPEEGLKFMVYLQKENIIDESGMPKERFSAEFPKEGPSILRIQQVVRGDSAAYFCASSPPVGSGSYNEQFFGPGTRLTVL.

There are many counts of this clonotype. This chain joins TRBV6-1 and TRBJ2-5; 7 positions match TRBD1. The length of the CDR3 is 13 residues. Germline lookup yields CDR1 MNHNS and CDR2 SASEGT. V shed 6 bases, J shed 5 bases, and the junction held 6 bases outside the gene matches. For the CDR3, the DNA is TGTGCCAGCAGGAGACAGGGCAGGGAGACCCAGTACTTC. It is translated as CASRRQGRETQYF.

The V gene is TRBV4-1, the J gene TRBJ2-3; no definite D call. Germline V CDR1 and CDR2: MGHRA, YSYEKL. Trimming removed 5 bases from V and 5 bases from J, with 17 bases in between. The CDR3 length is 15 residues. As DNA, the CDR3 is TGCGCCAGCAGCTATCCTCTGGCGACCCGAGATACGCAGTATTTT. Its translation: CASSYPLATRDTQYF.

The chain links TRBV5-1 to TRBJ1-4; TRBD1 is a possible D gene (5 bases). CDR3 length equals 19 residues. Trimming removed 5 bases at V and 5 bases at J, with 28 bases between. CDR1 and CDR2 (germline): SGHRS, YFSETQ. The CDR3 DNA follows: TGCGCCAGCAGATCTTCCGGGACTTCGTCTTGGGAACGAAATGAAAAACTGTTTTTT. Encoded protein: CASRSSGTSSWERNEKLFF.

This clonotype was observed a handful of times. This chain connects TRBV15 to TRBJ2-1, with 13 nucleotides matching TRBD2. This CDR3 region has 18 residues. J lost 8 bases, V lost 2 bases, and 12 bases had no gene match. Germline V CDR1 and CDR2: LNHNV, YYDKDF (reference sequence). The CDR3 DNA follows: TGTGCCACCAGCAGAACCCCAGGACTAGCGGGGGTCCTGGATGAGCAGTTCTTC. Translated: CATSRTPGLAGVLDEQFF. The full variable domain, in which reference TRBV15 and TRBJ2-1 provide the parts outside the CDR3, is DAMVIQNPRYQVTQFGKPVTLSCSQTLNHNVMYWYQQKSSQAPKLLFHYYDKDFNNEADTPDNFQSRRPNTSFCFLDIRSPGLGDTAMYLCATSRTPGLAGVLDEQFFGPGTRLTVL.

The chain couples TRBV6-2 or TRBV6-3 to TRBJ2-1; TRBD2 matches at 15 bases. In germline, CDR1 is MNHEY, CDR2 SVGEGT. This CDR3 contains 16 residues. Trimming removed 5 bases from V and 7 bases from J; junction bases left unmatched: 6. For the CDR3, the DNA is TGTGCCAGCAGTCCAGGGACTAGCGGGGGGTGGAATGAGCAGTTCTTC. Translation gives CASSPGTSGGWNEQFF.

This rearrangement joins TRBV9 to TRBJ2-2, with D uncertain. CDR3 size: 15 residues. Germline V gene lookup returns CDR1 SGDLS and CDR2 YYNGEE. Deletions cut 4 bases from V and 5 bases from J, with 15 bases between. The CDR3 DNA reads TGTGCCAGCAGCCCCCCCACTGACGTAACCGGGGAGCTGTTTTTT. It is translated as CASSPPTDVTGELFF. Full variable domain (rest looked up from reference TRBV9 and TRBJ2-2): DSGVTQTPKHLITATGQRVTLRCSPRSGDLSVYWYQQSLDQGLQFLIQYYNGEERAKGNILERFSAQQFPDLHSELNLSSLELGDSALYFCASSPPTDVTGELFFGEGSRLTVL.

V gene TRBV9 combines with J gene TRBJ1-1, with 7 bases fitting TRBD1. The V and J ends lost 3 bases and 4 bases, in that order; junction bases with no gene match: 15. The CDR3 has 17 residues. CDR1 and CDR2 (germline): SGDLS, YYNGEE. The CDR3 is CASSAEVGGWMGTEAFF. The DNA of the CDR3 is TGTGCCAGCAGCGCGGAGGTAGGGGGCTGGATGGGCACTGAAGCTTTCTTT.

This clonotype was detected a few times. This chain uses TRBV20-1 with TRBJ2-1, with 11 positions matching TRBD2. Germline values: CDR1 DFQATT, CDR2 SNEGSKA (reference sequence). V gave up 1 base and J gave up 7 bases; unmatched junction bases: 6. The CDR3 has 15 residues. The CDR3 loop is CSARVALAGGNEQFF. The CDR3 DNA reads TGCAGTGCTAGAGTAGCTCTAGCGGGAGGTAATGAGCAGTTCTTC.

The DNA for the CDR3 is TGTGCCAGCAGCTCACCACCTCGGGGAGGGCCCGCCGACGATGAGCAGTTCTTC. It codes for CASSSPPRGGPADDEQFF. The chain uses TRBV13 and TRBJ2-1; 7 bases align to TRBD2. V was clipped by 4 bases and J by 8 bases; unmatched bases: 20. CDR3 length: 18 amino acids. Germline-derived CDR1 and CDR2 are PRHDT and FYEKMQ (reference sequence).

This clonotype was recorded many times. The chain carries TRBV28 and TRBJ2-7; TRBD1 aligns across 7 bases. Per the germline V gene, CDR1 is MDHEN and CDR2 is SYDVKM. CDR3 length: 13 residues. The V segment lost 8 bases and the J segment 0 bases; nucleotides outside the gene matches: 4. The CDR3 sequence is CASGGQVSYEQYF. CDR3 DNA: TGTGCCAGCGGTGGACAGGTCTCCTACGAGCAGTACTTC.

The chain links TRBV20-1 to TRBJ1-2; TRBD1 is a possible D gene (5 bases). Germline CDR1 and CDR2: DFQATT and SNEGSKA (reference sequence). Trimming cost V 6 bases and J 4 bases, with 18 bases left between them. CDR3 length: 14 amino acids. Written as DNA, the CDR3 is TGCAGTGCGAAAACGACTAGGGGATCCTATGGCTACACCTTC. Protein product: CSAKTTRGSYGYTF.

This sequence joins TRBV12-3 or TRBV12-4 and TRBJ2-7; D possibly matches TRBD1 or TRBD2 (6 bases each). V lost 5 bases to trimming and J lost 4 bases, with 21 bases between them. The CDR3 sequence is 16 residues long. DNA of the CDR3: TGTGCCAGCAGTCCCCTGGGGGGACACCGGGCTTACGAGCAGTACTTC. Protein product: CASSPLGGHRAYEQYF.

The chain links TRBV20-1 to TRBJ2-1; 14 bases align to TRBD2. CDR3 length: 14 amino acids. Germline assignment: CDR1 DFQATT and CDR2 SNEGSKA (reference sequence). Trimming removed 6 bases from V and 8 bases from J; junction bases left unmatched: 6. This CDR3 reads CSAKGLAGGYEQFF. CDR3 sequence (DNA): TGCAGTGCCAAAGGACTAGCGGGGGGCTATGAGCAGTTCTTC.